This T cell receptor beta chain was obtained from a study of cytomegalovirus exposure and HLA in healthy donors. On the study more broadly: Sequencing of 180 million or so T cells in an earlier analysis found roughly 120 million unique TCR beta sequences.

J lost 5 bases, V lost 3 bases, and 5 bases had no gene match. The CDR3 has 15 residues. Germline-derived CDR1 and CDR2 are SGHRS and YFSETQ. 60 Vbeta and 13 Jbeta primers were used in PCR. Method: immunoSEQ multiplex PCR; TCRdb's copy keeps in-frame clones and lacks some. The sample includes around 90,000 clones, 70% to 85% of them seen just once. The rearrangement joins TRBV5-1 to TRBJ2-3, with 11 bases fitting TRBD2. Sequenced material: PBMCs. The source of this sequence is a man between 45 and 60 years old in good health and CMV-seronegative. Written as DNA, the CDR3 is TGCGCCAGCAGCTATAGCGGGAGGGCCCAAGATACGCAGTATTTT. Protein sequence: CASSYSGRAQDTQYF.